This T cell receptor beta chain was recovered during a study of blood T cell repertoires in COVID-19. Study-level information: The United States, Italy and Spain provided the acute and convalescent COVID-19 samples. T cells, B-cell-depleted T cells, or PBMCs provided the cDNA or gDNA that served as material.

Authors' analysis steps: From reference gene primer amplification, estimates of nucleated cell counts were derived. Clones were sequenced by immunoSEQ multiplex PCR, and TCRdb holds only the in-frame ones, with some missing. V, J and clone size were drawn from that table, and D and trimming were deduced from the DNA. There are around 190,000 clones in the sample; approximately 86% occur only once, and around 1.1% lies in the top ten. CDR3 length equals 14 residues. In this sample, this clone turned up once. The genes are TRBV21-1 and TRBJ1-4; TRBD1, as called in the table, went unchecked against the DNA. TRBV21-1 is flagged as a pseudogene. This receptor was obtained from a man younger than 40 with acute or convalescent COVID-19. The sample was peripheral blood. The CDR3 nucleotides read TGTGCCAGCAGCAAACAGGGTTTTTTTGAAAAACTGTTTTTT. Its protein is CASSKQGFFEKLFF.